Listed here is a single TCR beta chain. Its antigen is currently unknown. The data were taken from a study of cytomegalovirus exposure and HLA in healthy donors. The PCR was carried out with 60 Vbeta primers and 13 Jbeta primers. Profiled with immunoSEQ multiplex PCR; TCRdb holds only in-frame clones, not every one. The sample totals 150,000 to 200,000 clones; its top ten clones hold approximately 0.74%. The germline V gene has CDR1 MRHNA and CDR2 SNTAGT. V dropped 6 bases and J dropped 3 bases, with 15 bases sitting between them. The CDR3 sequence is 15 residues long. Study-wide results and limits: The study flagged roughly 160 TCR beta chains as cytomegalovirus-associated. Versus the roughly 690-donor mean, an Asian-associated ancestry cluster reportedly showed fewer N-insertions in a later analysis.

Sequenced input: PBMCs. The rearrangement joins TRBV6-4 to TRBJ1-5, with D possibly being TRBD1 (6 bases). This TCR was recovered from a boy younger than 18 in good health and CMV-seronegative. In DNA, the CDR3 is TGTGCCAGCAGCCCCGATGGGGGGGCCAATCAGCCCCAGCATTTT. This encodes CASSPDGGANQPQHF.